This T cell receptor (beta chain) was captured by sequencing in a study of tissue T cells after allogeneic stem cell transplantation. This clone was seen once. Its antigen is undetermined. Gene names are the mouse ones. The CDR3 end is not reached by the read, which stops 1 residue before it; the germline J gene fills it in. Generated by immunoSEQ multiplex PCR, the TCRdb table keeps only in-frame clones and is missing some. In the table there are several thousand clones, 45% to 55% of which are singletons. Looked up from germline, CDR1 is KGHTA and CDR2 is FRNEEI. CDR3 length equals 14 residues. With 6 bases clipped from V and 3 bases from J, the junction kept 5 bases outside the gene matches. The time point was: mouse harvest day 7 after allogeneic transplant. The graft held 10^6 splenic CD5+ T cells and 10^7 T-cell-depleted bone marrow cells. Tissues came from B6→BALB/c major-mismatch GVHD mice at day 7 or 14.

Notes on the study in general: In patients and mice, blood and spleen missed much of tissue repertoire. TCR repertoires tracked anatomic similarity, regardless of disease or transplant status. Motif-based clustering found tissue-specific repertoire signatures shared across patients, though few clones were shared.

The chain joins TRBV24 to TRBJ2-7; 10 bases line up with TRBD1. Input material: gut tissue. The source of this sequence is a female BALB/c mouse given C57BL/6 T cells with graft-versus-host disease after an allogeneic hematopoietic cell transplant. The CDR3 loop is CASSPGTGVYEQYF. Partial CDR3 DNA: TGTGCCAGCAGCCCCGGGACAGGGGTCTATGAACAGTAC.